In this sample, the clone carrying this T cell receptor (beta chain) turned up once. The antigen remains undetermined. Germline CDR1 is SNHLY and CDR2 is FYNNEI. The CDR3 length is 19 residues. The J segment lost 0 bases and the V segment lost 4 bases, leaving 14 bases of the junction unmatched. The sample originates from a study of cytomegalovirus exposure and HLA in healthy donors. The table came from immunoSEQ multiplex PCR; TCRdb's copy has only in-frame clones and leaves some out. This repertoire shows about 130,000 clones, about nine tenths found once; its top ten account for about 1.4%. General study results and limits: That first-cohort TCR clusters tended to co-occur in the 120 or so validation repertoires was found in a later analysis. Most sequenced TCRs were rare (though some public TCRs occurred in many donors).

Sequencing input: PBMCs. The chain is built from TRBV2 and TRBJ2-5, with 10 bases aligning to TRBD1. This TCR was sampled from a man aged 30 to 39 in good health and CMV-seronegative. CDR3 nucleotide sequence: TGTGCCAGCAGTGTCTTTCCAGGGACAGGGGATGGGTACCAAGAGACCCAGTACTTC. This codes for CASSVFPGTGDGYQETQYF.